This passage covers 10 T cell receptor beta chains from one sample sequenced in a study of spatial heterogeneity in lung cancer. Time point meaning: sample taken at primary tumor resection. Tumor, nontumor lung or frozen PBMC supplied whole RNA that was sequenced unsorted. TCRdb redid the calling of the 5' RACE reads with MiXCR, one entry per CDR3 protein. The data contain approximately 10,000 distinct CDR3 sequences, over 15% of them singletons. The sequencing here drew on PBMCs, taken at surgery. The origin of the receptors is a male donor with early-stage non-small cell lung cancer.

This clonotype was detected only a few times. The CDR3 DNA follows: TGTGCCAGCGGAGTTATGGGGACCGGGGAGCTGTTTTTT. Protein sequence: CASGVMGTGELFF. The rearrangement joins TRBV11-2 to TRBJ2-2, with D unclear. The CDR3 totals 13 residues. V was cut by 8 bases and J by 5 bases, with 12 bases left in between. In germline, CDR1 is SGHAT, CDR2 FQNNGV.

This clonotype was detected only a few times. The rearrangement links TRBV5-1 to TRBJ1-2; possible D gene TRBD1, 6 bases. Trimming stripped 4 bases from V and 0 bases from J, with 19 bases between. The CDR3 loop spans 17 amino acids. In germline, CDR1 is SGHRS, CDR2 YFSETQ. The CDR3 region has the DNA TGCGCCAGCAGCGGAATGGCAGGGGCGGGAGCTAACTATGGCTACACCTTC. This gives the protein CASSGMAGAGANYGYTF.

At least ten counts were recorded for this clonotype. The rearrangement links TRBV7-8 to TRBJ2-1; TRBD2 aligns across 13 bases. Looked up from germline, CDR1 is SGHVS and CDR2 is FQNEAQ. The J segment lost 0 bases and the V segment lost 0 bases, leaving 11 bases of the junction unmatched. This CDR3 is built from 21 residues. The CDR3 coding sequence is TGTGCCAGCAGCTTAGCCGGACTAGCGGGAGTTGTACGCAACTCCTACAATGAGCAGTTCTTC. Translated: CASSLAGLAGVVRNSYNEQFF.

This clonotype was detected many times. J is TRBJ2-7 and V is TRBV7-8; possible D gene TRBD1, 6 bases. The V gene's germline CDR1 is SGHVS and CDR2 FQNEAQ. With 5 bases removed from V and 2 bases from J, the gap between germline ends came to 16 bases. The CDR3 contains 15 residues. CDR3 protein: CASSNPGQPPYEQYF. CDR3 DNA sequence: TGTGCCAGCAGCAATCCCGGACAGCCACCCTACGAGCAGTACTTC. The whole variable domain, filled in from reference TRBV7-8 and TRBJ2-7, reads GAGVSQSPRYKVAKRGQDVALRCDPISGHVSLFWYQQALGQGPEFLTYFQNEAQLDKSGLPSDRFFAERPEGSVSTLKIQRTQQEDSAVYLCASSNPGQPPYEQYFGPGTRLTVT.

Concerning this clonotype itself: A much larger clone lies one base from this, so it may be a read error. This chain uses TRBV28 with TRBJ2-7; D gene ambiguous. In germline, CDR1 is MDHEN, CDR2 SYDVKM. CDR3 length: 13 amino acids. The CDR3 spells CASSLADTYEQYF. In DNA form, the CDR3 reads TGTGCCAGCAGTCTCGCAGATACCTACGAACAGTACTTC. Complete variable domain (other parts from reference TRBV28 and TRBJ2-7): DVKVTQSSRYLVKRTGEKVFLECVQDMDHENMFWYRQDPGLGLRLIYFSYDVKMKEKGDIPEGYSVSREKKERFSLILESASTNQTSMYLCASSLADTYEQYFGPGTRLTVT.

This clonotype was counted ten times or more. The chain joins TRBV4-1 to TRBJ2-3; 7 nucleotides match TRBD2. J was trimmed by 4 bases and V by 0 bases; bases with no gene match: 10. Per the germline V gene, CDR1 is MGHRA and CDR2 is YSYEKL. The CDR3 is 17 amino acids. Here the CDR3 DNA reads TGCGCCAGCAGCCAAGAGGGGCTGGGCGGGAGTGCAGATACGCAGTATTTT. Translation gives CASSQEGLGGSADTQYF.

V is TRBV28 and J is TRBJ2-3, with 7 bases fitting TRBD2. CDR3 length equals 16 residues. Unmatched junction bases numbered 11, after V lost 3 bases and J lost 5 bases. CDR1 and CDR2 (germline): MDHEN, SYDVKM. In DNA form, the CDR3 reads TGTGCCAGCAGTTTCCTCCTCCGGCCTAGCGGAGATACGCAGTATTTT. It translates to CASSFLLRPSGDTQYF. The variable domain in full, with the rest retrieved from reference TRBV28 and TRBJ2-3, is DVKVTQSSRYLVKRTGEKVFLECVQDMDHENMFWYRQDPGLGLRLIYFSYDVKMKEKGDIPEGYSVSREKKERFSLILESASTNQTSMYLCASSFLLRPSGDTQYFGPGTRLTVL.

The chain is built from TRBV6-1 and TRBJ1-2; D gene unclear. Between the trimmed V and J ends, which lost 2 bases and 9 bases, there was a span of 10 bases. From germline, CDR1 is MNHNS and CDR2 SASEGT. This CDR3 has 12 amino acids. The CDR3 region has the DNA TGTGCCAGCAGTGAATCCGCCCAAAGCTACACCTTC. It is translated as CASSESAQSYTF.

This clonotype was recorded a few times. The J gene is TRBJ2-6, the V gene TRBV6-5; D is perhaps TRBD1 (5 bases). With 2 bases removed from V and 0 bases from J, the gap between germline ends came to 5 bases. Germline-derived CDR1 and CDR2 are MNHEY and SVGAGI. The CDR3 runs 15 residues. DNA of the CDR3: TGTGCCAGCAGTTACAGGGGCTCTGGGGCCAACGTCCTGACTTTC. As protein: CASSYRGSGANVLTF.

The chain is built from TRBV7-9 and TRBJ2-4; 11 bases line up with TRBD1. Germline loops: CDR1 SEHNR, CDR2 FQNEAQ (reference sequence). V was clipped by 3 bases and J by 5 bases; unmatched bases: 6. This CDR3 comprises 16 residues. CDR3 protein: CASSLRTGGYENIQYF. CDR3 in DNA: TGTGCCAGCAGCTTGCGGACAGGGGGCTATGAAAACATTCAGTACTTC. Combining the CDR3 with reference TRBV7-9 and TRBJ2-4 gives the whole variable domain DTGVSQNPRHKITKRGQNVTFRCDPISEHNRLYWYRQTLGQGPEFLTYFQNEAQLEKSRLLSDRFSAERPKGSFSTLEIQRTEQGDSAMYLCASSLRTGGYENIQYFGAGTRLSVL.